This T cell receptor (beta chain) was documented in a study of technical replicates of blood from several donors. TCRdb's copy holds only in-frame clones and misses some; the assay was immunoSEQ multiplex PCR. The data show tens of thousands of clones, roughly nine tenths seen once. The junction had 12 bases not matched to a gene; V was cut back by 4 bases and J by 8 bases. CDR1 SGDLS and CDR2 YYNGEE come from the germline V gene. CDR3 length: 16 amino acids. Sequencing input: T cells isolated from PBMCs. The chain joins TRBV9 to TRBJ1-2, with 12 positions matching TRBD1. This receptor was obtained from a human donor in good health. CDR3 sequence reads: CASSTIPGTGGSGYTF. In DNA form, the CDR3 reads TGTGCCAGCAGCACTATCCCGGGGACAGGGGGCAGCGGCTACACCTTC.